Below, 7 T cell receptor beta chains from the same sample are listed, as sequenced in a study of cytomegalovirus exposure and HLA in healthy donors. The PCR had 60 Vbeta and 13 Jbeta primers. The assay was immunoSEQ multiplex PCR, and TCRdb's table has in-frame clones only and misses some. This repertoire shows about 160,000 clones, about 80% found once; its top ten account for 0.95% to 1.5%. Sequencing was performed on PBMCs. The origin of the receptors is a woman in her forties or fifties in good health and CMV-seronegative.

The V and J genes are TRBV28 and TRBJ2-2; 9 nucleotides match TRBD2. Germline CDR1 and CDR2: MDHEN and SYDVKM. The CDR3 runs to 16 residues. J lost 8 bases, V lost 2 bases, and 9 bases had no gene match. The CDR3 DNA reads TGTGCCAGCAGTTTAGCGGGAGGGCGAATACTGGGGGAGCTGTTTTTT. This encodes CASSLAGGRILGELFF.

The chain is built from TRBV5-1 and TRBJ1-5, with 9 bases aligning to TRBD1. Germline V gives CDR1 SGHRS, CDR2 YFSETQ. The CDR3 covers 14 residues. V lost 4 bases, J lost 5 bases, and 4 bases stayed unmatched. DNA of the CDR3: TGCGCCAGCAGCACCGGGACAGGGTATCAGCCCCAGCATTTT. Its protein product is CASSTGTGYQPQHF.

This chain uses TRBV5-6 with TRBJ1-2; D is possibly TRBD1 (5 bases). CDR3 size: 13 residues. CDR1 is SGHDT and CDR2 is YYEEEE in the germline V gene. V dropped 4 bases and J dropped 1 base, with 8 bases sitting between them. The CDR3 loop reads CASSVRDNYGYTF. The CDR3 bases are TGTGCCAGCAGCGTCAGGGATAACTATGGCTACACCTTC.

Here the CDR3 DNA reads TGTGCCAGCAGTAGCATGAACACTGAAGCTTTCTTT. Translation gives CASSSMNTEAFF. The gene calls are TRBV28 and TRBJ1-1; D gene unclear. The CDR3 is 12 amino acids. Germline V lookup: CDR1 MDHEN, CDR2 SYDVKM. V shed 5 bases and J shed 0 bases, with 4 bases lying between them. Full variable domain (outside the CDR3, taken from reference TRBV28 and TRBJ1-1): DVKVTQSSRYLVKRTGEKVFLECVQDMDHENMFWYRQDPGLGLRLIYFSYDVKMKEKGDIPEGYSVSREKKERFSLILESASTNQTSMYLCASSSMNTEAFFGQGTRLTVV.

For this clone: Other DNA sequences in this sample translate to the same CDR3. V and J are TRBV5-4 and TRBJ2-7; possibly TRBD1 for D (6 bases). CDR3 length equals 15 residues. The V end lost 2 bases, the J end lost 0 bases, and 12 bases lay between the germline ends. CDR1 and CDR2 from the germline V gene are SGHNT and YYREEE (reference sequence). The CDR3 loop reads CASSLAGTLSYEQYF. The DNA of the CDR3 is TGTGCCAGCAGCTTAGCTGGGACACTCTCCTACGAGCAGTACTTC.

The gene calls are TRBV7-9 and TRBJ2-7; 7 bases are a match to TRBD2. Germline-derived CDR1 and CDR2 are SEHNR and FQNEAQ (reference sequence). Losses at the gene ends were 5 bases for V and 4 bases for J; bases not matched to a gene: 11. The CDR3 length is 15 residues. The CDR3: CASSPGGTFGYEQYF. CDR3 coding DNA: TGTGCCAGCAGCCCCGGGGGGACTTTTGGGTACGAGCAGTACTTC.

The V and J genes are TRBV19 and TRBJ2-5, with 7 bases that match TRBD1. The CDR3 sequence is 15 residues long. V trimming: 5 bases; J trimming: 1 base; junction bases outside the gene matches: 7. Germline lookup yields CDR1 LNHDA and CDR2 SQIVND (reference sequence). The CDR3 nucleotides read TGTGCCAGTAGTGCCCGGGACAGAACCCAAGAGACCCAGTACTTC. Its translation: CASSARDRTQETQYF.